This TCR beta chain emerged from a study of cytomegalovirus exposure and HLA in healthy donors. Findings and caveats of the study: The listing of roughly 160 TCR beta chains classed them as cytomegalovirus-associated.

PCR used 60 Vbeta primers and 13 Jbeta primers. Clones were sequenced by immunoSEQ multiplex PCR, and TCRdb holds only the in-frame ones, with some missing. The table shows approximately 180,000 clones, with 84% occurring only once. Note on this clone: As yet, its antigen is unknown.

This CDR3 contains 13 residues. Trimming removed 1 base from V and 4 bases from J, with 7 bases in between. Germline loops: CDR1 SGHDT, CDR2 YYEEEE. The sequenced sample consisted of PBMCs. The receptor was isolated from a man between 18 and 35 years old in good health and CMV-seronegative. V usage is TRBV5-6 and J usage is TRBJ2-3; tentatively, D is TRBD1 (5 bases). CDR3 in amino acids: CASSLQGSDTQYF. The CDR3 DNA sequence: TGTGCCAGCAGCTTGCAGGGTTCAGATACGCAGTATTTT.